Below are 3 T cell receptor beta chains sequenced from a single sample in a study of siplizumab effects on memory and regulatory T cells (dated 2019 in TCRdb). Libraries came from the immunoSEQ multiplex PCR assay. The immuneACCESS repertoire file appears here via TCRdb, limited to in-frame rearrangements. These files lack a portion of the clones; in checked studies, under half of the deficit traces to unresolved V genes, and the cause of the others is not known. This sample holds just under 85,000 clones; about nine tenths were observed only once. Of the sample, more than 1.5% is held by the ten largest clones. The specimen sequenced was Tregs sorted from blood. The origin of the receptors is a human donor in good health.

The V and J genes are TRBV5-6 and TRBJ1-2, with D maybe TRBD1 (5 bases). The CDR3 runs 13 residues. V gave up 4 bases and J gave up 4 bases, with 11 bases separating them. Germline CDR1 is SGHDT and CDR2 is YYEEEE. The CDR3 bases are TGTGCCAGCAGCCTCGACAGAATCTATGGCTACACCTTC. Encoded protein: CASSLDRIYGYTF.

This clone was observed a single time. The J gene is TRBJ2-7, the V gene TRBV6-6; TRBD1 matches at 9 bases. V lost 7 bases, J lost 5 bases, and 15 bases stayed unmatched. CDR1 is MNHNY, CDR2 SVGAGI, per germline (reference sequence). This CDR3 spans 16 amino acids. CDR3 sequence: CASTGTVGTGTHEQYF. The CDR3 DNA is TGTGCCAGCACGGGAACCGTTGGGACAGGGACCCACGAGCAGTACTTC.

V usage is TRBV4-1 and J usage is TRBJ2-1; D gene unclear. V lost 0 bases to trimming and J lost 0 bases, with 12 bases between them. This CDR3 spans 17 amino acids. Germline V CDR1 and CDR2: MGHRA, YSYEKL. As DNA, the CDR3 is TGCGCCAGCAGCCAAGACCCAGCGCCCAGCTCCTACAATGAGCAGTTCTTC. Amino acids: CASSQDPAPSSYNEQFF.